This TCR beta chain was captured in a study of blood T cells in healthy people across ages. The overall study: For every two T cells, template switching captured about one barcoded beta molecule.

CDR1 MDHEN and CDR2 SYDVKM come from the germline V gene. V shed 3 bases and J shed 5 bases, with 14 bases lying between them. The CDR3 totals 15 residues. The authors ran a second PCR of about 6 to 11 cycles using a sample-barcoded 5' primer and a J-beta primer mix. TCRdb processed the 5' RACE reads anew with MiXCR; each CDR3 protein has one entry. The table lists some 700,000 distinct CDR3 sequences, about 24% of them singletons. This TCR came from an older man in good health. Sequencing used blood. The J gene is TRBJ1-5, the V gene TRBV28; unclear D gene. The CDR3 region is CASSFGVAGHQPQHF. The CDR3 DNA reads TGTGCCAGCAGTTTTGGGGTCGCCGGCCATCAGCCCCAGCATTTT. The full variable domain, rest sourced from reference TRBV28 and TRBJ1-5, is DVKVTQSSRYLVKRTGEKVFLECVQDMDHENMFWYRQDPGLGLRLIYFSYDVKMKEKGDIPEGYSVSREKKERFSLILESASTNQTSMYLCASSFGVAGHQPQHFGDGTRLSIL.